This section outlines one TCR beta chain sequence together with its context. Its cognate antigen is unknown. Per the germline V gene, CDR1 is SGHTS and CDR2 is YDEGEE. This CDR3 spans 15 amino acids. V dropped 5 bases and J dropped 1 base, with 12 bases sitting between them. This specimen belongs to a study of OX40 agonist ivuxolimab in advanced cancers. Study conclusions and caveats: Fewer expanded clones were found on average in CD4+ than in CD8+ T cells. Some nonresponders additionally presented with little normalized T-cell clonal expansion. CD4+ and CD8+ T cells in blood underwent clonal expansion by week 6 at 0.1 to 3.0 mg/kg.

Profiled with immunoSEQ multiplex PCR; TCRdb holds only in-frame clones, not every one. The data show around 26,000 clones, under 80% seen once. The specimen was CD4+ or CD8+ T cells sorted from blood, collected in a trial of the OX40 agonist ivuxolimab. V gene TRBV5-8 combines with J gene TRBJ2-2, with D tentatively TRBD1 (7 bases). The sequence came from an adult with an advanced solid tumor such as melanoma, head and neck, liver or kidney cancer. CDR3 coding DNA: TGTGCCAGCAGTTACAGGGGACTGAACACCGGGGAGCTGTTTTTT. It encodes CASSYRGLNTGELFF.